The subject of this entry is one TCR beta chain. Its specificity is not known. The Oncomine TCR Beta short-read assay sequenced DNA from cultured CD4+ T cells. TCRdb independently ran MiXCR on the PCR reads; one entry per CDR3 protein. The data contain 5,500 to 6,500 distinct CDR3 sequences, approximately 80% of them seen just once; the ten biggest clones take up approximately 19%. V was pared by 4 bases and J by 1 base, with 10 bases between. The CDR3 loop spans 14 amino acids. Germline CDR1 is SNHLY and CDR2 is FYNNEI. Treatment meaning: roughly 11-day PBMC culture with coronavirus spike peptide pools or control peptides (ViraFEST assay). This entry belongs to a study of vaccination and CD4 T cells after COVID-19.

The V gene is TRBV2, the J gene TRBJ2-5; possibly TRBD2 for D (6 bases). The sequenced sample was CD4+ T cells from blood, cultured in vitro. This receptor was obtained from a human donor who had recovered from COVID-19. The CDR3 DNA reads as TGTGCCAGCAGTGTGGGGGACTTCCAAGAGACCCAGTACTTC. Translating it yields CASSVGDFQETQYF.